This T cell receptor (beta chain) stems from a study of cytomegalovirus exposure and HLA in healthy donors. Broader study findings: Among the CMV-associated chains, a few were confirmed in vitro as specific for CMV antigens. An analysis was carried out at a later point. It showed that HLA-associated TCR beta chains were more clonally expanded than equally common non-associated chains. According to reports, the classifier identified cytomegalovirus status with high specificity and sensitivity.

Concerning this clone itself: Its target is unknown. The same CDR3 also results from other DNA sequences found in this sample.

The germline V and J ends were trimmed by 0 bases and 0 bases, with 10 bases remaining between them. This CDR3 spans 15 amino acids. Germline CDR1 is SGDLS and CDR2 is YYNGEE. Each donor was nominally healthy when sampled (though unrecorded immune exposures were likely). It was with 60 Vbeta and 13 Jbeta primers that the PCR ran. Profiling relied on immunoSEQ multiplex PCR, and the TCRdb table lists in-frame clones only, not all of them. The sample gives about 200,000 clones, around 79% of which show up once; more than 0.35% is in the top ten. The chain carries TRBV9 and TRBJ2-7, with D unresolved. The material sequenced was PBMCs. This TCR derives from a male donor in good health and CMV-seropositive. The CDR3: CASSVGQASSYEQYF. The DNA for the CDR3 is TGTGCCAGCAGCGTAGGGCAGGCCAGCTCCTACGAGCAGTACTTC.